Listed below are T cell receptor beta chains from one sample, sequenced in a study of blood T cell repertoires in COVID-19. The assay was immunoSEQ multiplex PCR, and TCRdb's table has in-frame clones only and misses some. The data contain over 200,000 clones, approximately 85% of them singletons. The sequenced sample consisted of peripheral blood. The receptors stem from a human donor in a cohort sampled during active COVID-19. Each CDR3 is given with its conserved first and last residue. A D gene is named only where the DNA matches it firmly. Size tells how often a clone was seen (once, few, many) or the class of an expanded clone, and some rows leave it out.

j_call,d_call,v_call,clone_size,cdr3_aa,cdr3_nt
TRBJ2-7,NA,TRBV7-2,NA,CASSLVGGNSYEQYF,TGTGCCAGCAGCTTAGTAGGCGGGAACTCCTACGAGCAGTACTTC
TRBJ1-5,TRBD1,TRBV6-2/TRBV6-3,NA,CASSYSPGGVSSNQPQHF,TGTGCCAGCAGTTACTCGCCAGGGGGAGTAAGTAGCAATCAGCCCCAGCATTTT
TRBJ1-2,NA,TRBV4-1,NA,CASSQVSQGRINYGYTF,TGCGCCAGCAGCCAGGTGAGCCAGGGGCGCATTAACTATGGCTACACCTTC
TRBJ1-3,NA,TRBV6-5,NA,CATQGSGNTIYF,TGTGCCACTCAGGGCTCTGGAAACACCATATATTTT
TRBJ1-3,NA,TRBV18,NA,CASSKPRRDEEGGTGNTIYF,TGTGCCAGCTCCAAGCCGCGACGGGACGAGGAAGGGGGAACTGGAAACACCATATATTTT
TRBJ2-7,TRBD1,TRBV28,once,CASSVPGQGDEQYF,TGTGCCAGCAGTGTACCGGGACAGGGTGACGAGCAGTACTTC
TRBJ2-6,NA,TRBV19,few,CASSIDRVSGANVLTF,TGTGCCAGTAGTATAGACAGGGTCTCTGGGGCCAACGTCCTGACTTTC
TRBJ1-2,TRBD1,TRBV27,NA,CASQFRAGGFYGYTF,TGTGCCTCCCAGTTTAGGGCAGGGGGGTTTTATGGCTACACCTTC
TRBJ1-4,TRBD1,TRBV6-5,NA,CASSYWGTDNEKLFF,TGTGCCAGCAGTTACTGGGGGACAGACAATGAAAAACTGTTTTTT
TRBJ2-5,TRBD2,TRBV5-4,NA,CASSYQLAGEETQYF,TGTGCCAGCAGCTACCAACTAGCGGGGGAGGAGACCCAGTACTTC
TRBJ2-7,TRBD2,TRBV7-2,NA,CASRAEFAGAYEQYF,TGTGCCAGCAGAGCCGAGTTTGCGGGAGCCTACGAGCAGTACTTC
TRBJ1-4,TRBD1,TRBV7-6,NA,CASSPGQGNEKLFF,TGTGCCAGCAGCCCGGGACAGGGAAATGAAAAACTGTTTTTT
TRBJ1-5,NA,TRBV18,NA,CASTGRVSSWGNQPQHF,TGTGCCAGCACCGGCCGGGTCTCATCATGGGGCAATCAGCCCCAGCATTTT
TRBJ2-7,NA,TRBV18,NA,CASSPMTTYEQYF,TGTGCCAGCTCACCGATGACAACCTACGAGCAGTACTTC
TRBJ1-6,TRBD1,TRBV4-1,NA,CASSHIAQGQGYNSPLHF,TGCGCCAGCAGCCATATAGCACAGGGACAGGGCTATAATTCACCCCTCCACTTT
TRBJ2-7,TRBD2,TRBV27,NA,CASGLAGVYEQYF,TGTGCCAGCGGACTAGCGGGAGTCTACGAGCAGTACTTC
TRBJ2-3,TRBD2,TRBV7-2,NA,CASSSLAGVTDTQYF,TGTGCCAGCAGCTCTCTAGCGGGAGTCACAGATACGCAGTATTTT
TRBJ2-1,NA,TRBV5-4,NA,CASSSQGGKNNEQFF,TGTGCCAGCAGCTCACAGGGGGGGAAGAACAATGAGCAGTTCTTC
TRBJ2-5,TRBD2,TRBV5-6,once,CASSYRTSGGLGTQYF,TGTGCCAGCAGCTACCGGACTAGCGGGGGCCTGGGGACCCAGTACTTC